This T cell receptor beta chain was found in a study of T cell responses to AZD1222 COVID-19 vaccine. The study, taken as a whole, reports: Spike-specific TCR breadth and depth grew following two AZD1222 doses. Spike-spanning, vaccine-associated CD4 TCRs were dominant at 160-218 and 743-854. Reportedly, close to half of spike-specific TCRs are directed against unmutated variant regions. Most donors were white British, females outnumbered males, and clonal diversity was possibly underestimated.

CDR3 length: 15 residues. V dropped 0 bases and J dropped 4 bases, with 13 bases sitting between them. CDR1 MGHRA and CDR2 YSYEKL come from the germline V gene. Using immunoSEQ multiplex PCR, the repertoire was profiled, and TCRdb retains in-frame clones only, with some absent. There are roughly 180,000 clones in the sample; 85% to 90% occur only once, and approximately 0.5% lies in the top ten. Of note for this clone: Its antigen is unidentified.

V is TRBV4-1 and J is TRBJ2-7, with unresolved D. The sequencing used peripheral blood, collected on day 0 of AZD1222 vaccination. The TCR comes from an adult in good health. CDR3 sequence reads: CASSQDRTAPYEQYF. CDR3 DNA: TGCGCCAGCAGCCAAGATCGCACAGCCCCGTACGAGCAGTACTTC.